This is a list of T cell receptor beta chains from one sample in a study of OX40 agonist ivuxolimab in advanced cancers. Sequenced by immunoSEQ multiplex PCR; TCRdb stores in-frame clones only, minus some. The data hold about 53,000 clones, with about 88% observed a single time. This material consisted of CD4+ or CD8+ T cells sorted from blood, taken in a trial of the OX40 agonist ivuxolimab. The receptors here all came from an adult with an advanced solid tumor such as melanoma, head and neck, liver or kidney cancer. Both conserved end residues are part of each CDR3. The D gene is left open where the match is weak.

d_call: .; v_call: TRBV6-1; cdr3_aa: CASTPSNYGYTF
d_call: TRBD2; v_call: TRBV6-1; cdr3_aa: CASSEARGWTQSDTQYF
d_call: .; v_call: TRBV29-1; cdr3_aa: CSVGMSSGNTIYF
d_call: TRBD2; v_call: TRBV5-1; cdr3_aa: CASSPIASGSGNEQFF
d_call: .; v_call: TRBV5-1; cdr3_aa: CASSRNAGELFF
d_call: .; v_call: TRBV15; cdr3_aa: CATSSAANTEAFF
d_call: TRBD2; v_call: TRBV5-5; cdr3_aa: CASSPKGGSLIYEQYF
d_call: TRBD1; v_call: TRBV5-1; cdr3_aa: CASSSGTVVNTEAFF
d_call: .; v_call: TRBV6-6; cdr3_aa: CASNILSYNEQFF
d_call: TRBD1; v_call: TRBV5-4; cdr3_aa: CASTLDRRNYEQYF
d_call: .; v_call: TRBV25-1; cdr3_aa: CASSDPAPEKLFF